This T cell receptor beta chain emerged from a study of brain metastases from non-small cell lung cancer. Study-level points and caveats: Brain metastases shared most TCR repertoire with primaries, with sparse T cells.

Clones were read by immunoSEQ multiplex PCR, and TCRdb kept only the in-frame ones, dropping some. The sample lists more than 7,500 clones, around four fifths occurring once. As concerns this clone: Its matching antigen is unknown.

The source of this sequence is a donor aged 40 or older with non-small cell lung cancer. The sample consisted of primary lung tumor tissue.

The CDR3, as DNA: TGCAGCGTCTCCTTGTCGGTAGCGGGCTCCGAGCAGTACTTC. Its translation is CSVSLSVAGSEQYF. The gene calls are TRBV29-1 and TRBJ2-7; 7 bases match TRBD2. The CDR3 is 14 residues long. The germline gives CDR1 SQVTM, CDR2 ANQGSEA. V gave up 6 bases and J gave up 6 bases; unmatched junction bases: 14.